The 25 T cell receptor beta chains presented below share a single source sample, sequenced in a study of T cells in Graves' hyperthyroidism and ophthalmopathy (dated by TCRdb to between 2018 and 2020). Library method: multiplex PCR. Sequencing was carried out with an Illumina HiSeq 2000. The TCR beta CDR3 regions were amplified from the RNA transcripts. For the first round of RT-PCR on the TCR CDR3, the HTBI primer set was used together with the Qiagen OneStep RT-PCR kit. TCRdb's own reprocessing of the public reads used fastp at Q25 and MiXCR and kept productive beta chains. Rows with a matching CDR3 protein are joined into one entry that keeps the most common DNA and genes. The sample table records roughly 600,000 distinct CDR3 sequences; approximately 15% of these occur just once. 12% of the sample is taken by the ten largest. The sample taken for sequencing was blood. All receptors derive from a woman aged 50 to 65 with Graves' ophthalmopathy.

This clonotype was observed a handful of times. V gene TRBV5-4 combines with J gene TRBJ2-7; the match to TRBD1 covers 7 bases. Germline CDR1 SGHNT, CDR2 YYREEE (reference sequence). V dropped 4 bases and J dropped 6; count of bases not matched to a gene: 7. This CDR3 comprises 13 residues. CDR3 sequence reads: CASSRDRDAEQYF. In DNA, the CDR3 is TGTGCCAGCAGCCGAGACAGGGATGCCGAGCAGTACTTC.

This chain joins TRBV12-3 or TRBV12-4 and TRBJ2-2; a weak D match, TRBD2 (6 bases). This CDR3 is built from 14 residues. V was trimmed by 4 bases and J by 8 bases, leaving 14 bases between them. Here the CDR3 DNA reads TGTGCCAGCAGTTCCCGCAGGGAGGCTGGGGAGCTGTTTTTT. It codes for CASSSRREAGELFF.

Regarding this clonotype: A much more abundant neighbour one base away suggests this may be a read error. The chain couples TRBV4-2 to TRBJ2-7; TRBD1 agrees at 8 bases. The V segment lost 4 bases and the J segment 6 bases; nucleotides outside the gene matches: 11. CDR1 is LGHNA and CDR2 is YNFKEQ in the germline V gene. This CDR3 region has 15 residues. In DNA form, the CDR3 reads TGTGCCAGCAGCCCCCGCACGGACAGGGTCGGCGAGCAGTACTTC. Translated, it gives CASSPRTDRVGEQYF.

V and J are TRBV20-1 and TRBJ2-2; TRBD2 agrees at 8 bases. CDR1 is DFQATT and CDR2 is SNEGSKA in the germline V gene (reference sequence). The CDR3 consists of 16 residues. V lost 2 bases and J lost 4; bases outside the gene matches: 9. The DNA for the CDR3 is TGCAGTGCTAGACCAACTAGCGGCGGCGGCACCGGGGAGCTGTTTTTT. Translated, it gives CSARPTSGGGTGELFF.

At least ten counts were recorded for this clonotype. The chain combines TRBV7-2 with TRBJ2-7; possibly TRBD2 for D (6 bases). Between the trimmed V and J ends, which lost 3 bases and 2 bases, there was a span of 20 bases. Germline values: CDR1 SGHTA, CDR2 FQGNSA. This CDR3 spans 17 amino acids. The CDR3 reads CASSFVGVPRDTYEQYF. The CDR3, as DNA: TGTGCCAGCAGCTTTGTCGGGGTCCCGCGGGATACCTACGAGCAGTACTTC.

This clonotype was observed a few times. The chain uses TRBV11-1 and TRBJ1-1; TRBD1 might be the D (5 bases). V lost 6 bases, J lost 1 base, and 12 bases lay in between. Germline lookup yields CDR1 SGHAT and CDR2 FQDESV (reference sequence). This CDR3 has 14 residues. The CDR3 DNA reads as TGTGCCAGCAGACCTTTTAGGGGGAACACTGAAGCTTTCTTT. It encodes CASRPFRGNTEAFF.

This clonotype occurred a few times. The chain joins TRBV12-5 to TRBJ2-5, with 10 bases that match TRBD2. CDR1 is LGHNT, CDR2 FRNRAP, per germline. With 6 bases clipped from V and 4 bases from J, the junction kept 5 bases outside the gene matches. The CDR3 extends over 14 amino acids. This chain's CDR3 is CASGISGRSETQYF. The CDR3 coding sequence is TGTGCTAGTGGCATTAGCGGGAGGTCAGAGACCCAGTACTTC. Full variable domain (outside the CDR3, taken from reference TRBV12-5 and TRBJ2-5): DARVTQTPRHKVTEMGQEVTMRCQPILGHNTVFWYRQTMMQGLELLAYFRNRAPLDDSGMPKDRFSAEMPDATLATLKIQPSEPRDSAVYFCASGISGRSETQYFGPGTRLLVL.

The table lists this clonotype with many counts. The chain combines TRBV11-1 with TRBJ2-7; no firm D call. The CDR3 spans 14 residues. Between the trimmed V and J ends, which lost 4 bases and 3 bases, there was a span of 13 bases. In germline, CDR1 is SGHAT, CDR2 FQDESV (reference sequence). CDR3 in amino acids: CASSSATGYYEQYF. In nucleotides, the CDR3 is TGTGCCAGCAGCTCCGCCACTGGGTACTACGAGCAGTACTTC. Together with reference TRBV11-1 and TRBJ2-7, the CDR3 gives the full variable domain: EAEVAQSPRYKITEKSQAVAFWCDPISGHATLYWYRQILGQGPELLVQFQDESVVDDSQLPKDRFSAERLKGVDSTLKIQPAELGDSAMYLCASSSATGYYEQYFGPGTRLTVT.

V usage is TRBV4-2 and J usage is TRBJ1-4, with 9 bases that match TRBD1. Unmatched junction bases numbered 6, after V lost 0 bases and J lost 10 bases. The CDR3 length is 15 residues. Germline lookup yields CDR1 LGHNA and CDR2 YNFKEQ. This CDR3 reads CASSQETGGGGKLFF. The CDR3 coding sequence is TGTGCCAGCAGCCAAGAGACAGGGGGGGGGGGAAAACTGTTTTTT.

This clonotype has more than one count but fewer than ten. An end of the junction does not agree with germline; a read error may underlie this. V and J are TRBV28 and TRBJ1-1; the D is unclear. The CDR3 has 16 amino acids. CDR1 and CDR2 (germline): MDHEN, SYDVKM. The CDR3 region is CACSLRGRREDTEAFF. In nucleotides, the CDR3 is TGTGCCTGCAGTTTAAGAGGGAGGCGGGAGGACACTGAAGCTTTCTTT.

This clonotype was seen many times. This chain connects TRBV28 to TRBJ1-5; D remains ambiguous. The CDR3 covers 11 residues. V was pared by 5 bases and J by 4 bases, with 3 bases between. CDR1 is MDHEN, CDR2 SYDVKM, per germline. CDR3 loop: CASSTNQPQHF. In DNA form, the CDR3 reads TGTGCCAGCAGTACAAATCAGCCCCAGCATTTT.

This clonotype was counted only a few times. This chain links TRBV4-3 with TRBJ2-7; 9 bases fit TRBD2. The J segment lost 1 base and the V segment lost 2 bases, leaving 6 bases of the junction unmatched. The germline V gene has CDR1 LGHNA and CDR2 YSLEER. The CDR3 loop spans 16 amino acids. The CDR3 DNA is TGCGCCAGCAGCCAAAAACGGCTAGCGGGGTCCTACGAGCAGTACTTC. This encodes CASSQKRLAGSYEQYF.

In this sample, this clonotype turned up many times. V usage is TRBV27 and J usage is TRBJ1-2; TRBD1 aligns across 7 bases. Germline assignment: CDR1 MNHEY and CDR2 SMNVEV (reference sequence). This CDR3 is built from 13 residues. Unmatched junction bases numbered 3, after V lost 3 bases and J lost 5 bases. CDR3 in amino acids: CASSFSTGYGYTF. The CDR3 DNA reads TGTGCCAGCAGTTTCTCGACAGGGTATGGCTACACCTTC.

This clonotype was detected a few times. For the CDR3, the DNA is TGTGCCAGCAGCTTAGCCGGTAGCGGGGGCTCTACAGATACGCAGTATTTT. Protein sequence: CASSLAGSGGSTDTQYF. The V gene is TRBV7-8, the J gene TRBJ2-3, with 9 bases matching TRBD2. Trimming removed 0 bases from V and 3 bases from J; junction bases left unmatched: 7. Looked up from germline, CDR1 is SGHVS and CDR2 is FQNEAQ. The CDR3 runs to 17 residues.

This clonotype was found many times. This CDR3 reads CASIGGRNNEQFF. The CDR3 bases are TGTGCCAGCATTGGGGGGAGGAACAATGAGCAGTTCTTC. The rearrangement links TRBV27 to TRBJ2-1; TRBD2 is a possible D gene (6 bases). The germline gives CDR1 MNHEY, CDR2 SMNVEV (reference sequence). The CDR3 runs 13 residues. Trimming cost V 7 bases and J 5 bases, with 12 bases left between them.

This clonotype has ten or more counts. The chain joins TRBV7-3 to TRBJ1-5; D call uncertain. The CDR3 contains 14 residues. The V end was cut by 3 bases, the J end by 0 bases, with 6 bases between. Germline loops: CDR1 SGHTA, CDR2 FQGTGA. CDR3 amino acids: CASSFDDSNQPQHF. As DNA, the CDR3 is TGTGCCAGCAGCTTCGACGATAGCAATCAGCCCCAGCATTTT.

This clonotype was seen only a few times. The genes are TRBV29-1 and TRBJ2-3; 12 nucleotides agree with TRBD2. The length of the CDR3 is 15 residues. CDR1 SQVTM and CDR2 ANQGSEA come from the germline V gene. The chain's CDR3 is CTTSGTSGSTDTQYF. The CDR3 DNA follows: TGCACCACCTCCGGGACTAGCGGGAGCACAGATACGCAGTATTTT.

In this sample, this clonotype turned up a few times. The J gene is TRBJ2-3, the V gene TRBV5-4, with 10 nucleotides matching TRBD2. The CDR3 is made up of 17 amino acids. The trim removed 1 base at V and 0 bases at J, leaving 5 bases unmatched. In germline, CDR1 is SGHNT, CDR2 YYREEE (reference sequence). CDR3 sequence (DNA): TGTGCCAGCAGCTTGACGGCTAGCGGGAGAAGCACAGATACGCAGTATTTT. This sequence encodes CASSLTASGRSTDTQYF.

The table lists this clonotype with many counts. V gene TRBV11-3 combines with J gene TRBJ2-1; D may be TRBD2 (5 bases). The V gene's germline CDR1 is SGHNT and CDR2 YENEEA. The CDR3 has 12 amino acids. V lost 5 bases to trimming and J lost 7 bases, with 9 bases between them. The CDR3 DNA is TGTGCCAGCAGCAACTGGGAGAATGAGCAGTTCTTC. Amino acid sequence: CASSNWENEQFF.

This clonotype has at least ten counts. The chain has TRBV20-1 and TRBJ2-1; D not resolved. The CDR3 length is 13 residues. Trimming pared 1 base from V and 6 bases from J, leaving 10 bases between. Germline loops: CDR1 DFQATT, CDR2 SNEGSKA (reference sequence). The CDR3 sequence is CSARVDWVNEQFF. Written as DNA, the CDR3 is TGCAGTGCTAGAGTTGACTGGGTCAATGAGCAGTTCTTC.

Comments on this clonotype: Given a much more abundant clone one base away, this may be a read error. Given the absence of the conserved phenylalanine or tryptophan at the CDR3 end, a read error is likely. The J gene is TRBJ2-2, the V gene TRBV3-1, with 8 bases lining up with TRBD1. V was pared by 3 bases and J by 7 bases, with 10 bases of the junction left unmatched. The CDR3 totals 16 residues. CDR1 is LGHDT and CDR2 is YNNKEL in the germline V gene (reference sequence). The CDR3 nucleotides read TGTGCCAGCAGCCAGCAATTGACAGGGGTGGTCGGGGAGCTGTTTCTT. It codes for CASSQQLTGVVGELFL.

This clonotype was detected only once. This sequence joins TRBV28 and TRBJ1-5; TRBD1 might be the D (6 bases). This CDR3 has 15 amino acids. CDR1 and CDR2 (germline): MDHEN, SYDVKM. V lost 3 bases and J 4 bases, leaving 13 bases between the germline ends. The CDR3 DNA sequence: TGTGCCAGCAGTTTGGGTGGGACACCAAATCAGCCCCAGCATTTT. It encodes CASSLGGTPNQPQHF.

Of note for this clonotype: This may arise from a read error, as a much more abundant clone is one base away. This sequence joins TRBV7-9 and TRBJ2-7; D possibly corresponds to TRBD2 (6 bases). The CDR3 length is 12 residues. V lost 5 bases, J lost 8 bases, and 13 bases lay in between. Germline V gives CDR1 SEHNR, CDR2 FQNEAQ (reference sequence). CDR3 DNA: TGTGCCAGCAGCCTAACGGGACTTAAGCAGTACTTC. Amino acid sequence: CASSLTGLKQYF.

This clonotype was seen at least ten times. This chain links TRBV28 with TRBJ2-1, with D perhaps matching TRBD2 (6 bases). The CDR3 loop spans 16 amino acids. The V gene lost 5 bases and the J gene lost 1 base, with 15 bases spanning the gap. Germline CDR1 is MDHEN and CDR2 is SYDVKM. CDR3 region: CASSTLGAGSYNEQFF. Written as DNA, the CDR3 is TGTGCCAGCAGTACCCTGGGCGCGGGATCCTACAATGAGCAGTTCTTC.

This clonotype occurred many times. The V and J genes are TRBV7-3 and TRBJ2-1; TRBD2 agrees at 9 bases. Germline CDR1 reads SGHTA; CDR2 reads FQGTGA. The CDR3 loop spans 14 amino acids. The trim removed 8 bases at V and 1 base at J, leaving 3 bases unmatched. The DNA of the CDR3 is TGTGCCAGCGGTGCGGGAGGGTCCTACAATGAGCAGTTCTTC. This sequence encodes CASGAGGSYNEQFF.